The rows below give T cell receptor beta chains drawn from one sample of a study of blood T cell repertoires in COVID-19. Measured with immunoSEQ multiplex PCR; TCRdb has only the in-frame clones, and not every one. This sample has a few hundred thousand clones, with 80% to 90% found just once. Material: PBMCs or T cells enriched from blood (not recorded which). The receptors derive from a woman in her 40s with acute COVID-19. Both conserved end residues are part of each CDR3. The D gene is left open where the match is weak. Clone size is shown for a subset of rows, as once, few, many or a class of expanded clone.

clone_size	d_call	v_call	j_call	cdr3_length	cdr3_nt	cdr3_aa
once	NA	TRBV12-3/TRBV12-4	TRBJ1-4	13	TGTGCCAGCAGTTTTTCAGGGATCGGAAAACTGTTTTTT	CASSFSGIGKLFF
NA	NA	TRBV15	TRBJ1-5	18	TGTGCCACCAGCAGGGGTGAAGGGGGAAATCCTCGCAATCAGCCCCAGCATTTT	CATSRGEGGNPRNQPQHF
NA	NA	TRBV5-1	TRBJ2-1	13	TGCGCCAGCAGCCCGGGTACGGTCTATGAGCAGTTCTTC	CASSPGTVYEQFF
NA	TRBD2	TRBV4-1	TRBJ2-1	16	TGCGCCAGCAGCCAGATGAGGACTAGCGGTAACAATGAGCAGTTCTTC	CASSQMRTSGNNEQFF
once	TRBD2	TRBV28	TRBJ2-3	15	TGTGCCAGCGGGGGACTAGCGGGAGGGCCGGGTACGCAGTATTTT	CASGGLAGGPGTQYF
NA	TRBD2	TRBV7-6	TRBJ2-3	17	TGTGCCAGCAGCTCCCGACTAGCGGGGGGCCGGCCAGATACGCAGTATTTT	CASSSRLAGGRPDTQYF
NA	TRBD1	TRBV27	TRBJ1-1	16	TGTGCCAGCAGGCCAGGGGGCGCGGTTAGGAGCACTGAAGCTTTCTTT	CASRPGGAVRSTEAFF
NA	NA	TRBV28	TRBJ2-1	17	TGTGCCAGCAGTTCCTCCCATGGGGGGGCCGCACAGGGTGAGCAGTTCTTC	CASSSSHGGAAQGEQFF
NA	TRBD1	TRBV19	TRBJ2-3	16	TGTGCCAGTAGTAGAGCCGGGACAGTCAGCACAGATACGCAGTATTTT	CASSRAGTVSTDTQYF
NA	TRBD2	TRBV7-9	TRBJ2-7	12	TGTGCCAGCAGCGCGGGGGTCTACGAGCAGTACTTC	CASSAGVYEQYF
NA	NA	TRBV27	TRBJ2-5	15	TGTGCCAGCGCTCCAGGGAGGCCCTACCTTGAGACCCAGTACTTC	CASAPGRPYLETQYF
NA	NA	TRBV3-1/TRBV3-2	TRBJ2-7	16	TGTGCCAGCAGCCACGATTGGAGAGGGGGATCCTACGAGCAGTACTTC	CASSHDWRGGSYEQYF
NA	NA	TRBV28	TRBJ2-5	14	TGTGCCAGCAGTCCTAGAATTCGCCAAGAGACCCAGTACTTC	CASSPRIRQETQYF
few	TRBD2	TRBV29-1	TRBJ2-1	15	TGCAGCGTGCCGACTAGCGGAGTTACCTACAATGAGCAGTTCTTC	CSVPTSGVTYNEQFF
NA	TRBD1	TRBV11-2	TRBJ1-1	15	TGTGCCAGCAGCTTAGTATGGCAGGGGGACACTGAAGCTTTCTTT	CASSLVWQGDTEAFF
NA	NA	TRBV7-3	TRBJ2-7	13	TGTGCCAGCAGCCCAGGGGCCTCCTACGAGCAGTACTTC	CASSPGASYEQYF
NA	NA	TRBV25-1	TRBJ1-6	14	TGTGCCAGCAGTGCGGACAGCCTCTATTCACCCCTCCACTTT	CASSADSLYSPLHF
NA	NA	TRBV2	TRBJ2-1	13	TGTGCCAGCAGTCGCTACTCGTACAATGAGCAGTTCTTC	CASSRYSYNEQFF
NA	TRBD1	TRBV5-1	TRBJ1-1	15	TGCGCCAGCAGCTCCCGGGACAGGGGGAACACTGAAGCTTTCTTT	CASSSRDRGNTEAFF
few	TRBD1	TRBV28	TRBJ1-5	16	TGTGCCAGCAGTTCTCCGAGACAGGGGGCCGGGCAGCCCCAGCATTTT	CASSSPRQGAGQPQHF
NA	TRBD1	TRBV28	TRBJ2-2	14	TGTGCCAGCAGTGACAGGGGGGTCGCCGGGGAGCTGTTTTTT	CASSDRGVAGELFF
NA	NA	TRBV3-1/TRBV3-2	TRBJ1-5	12	TGTGCCAGCGGTCGCCTTCGGGAGCCCCAGCATTTT	CASGRLREPQHF
NA	TRBD2	TRBV3-1/TRBV3-2	TRBJ2-3	13	TGTGCCAGCAGCCAAAGCGGGAAGGATACGCAGTATTTT	CASSQSGKDTQYF
NA	NA	TRBV29-1	TRBJ2-5	14	TGCAGCGTTATTCAGGGAGGAAGACAGGAGACCCAGTACTTC	CSVIQGGRQETQYF
NA	NA	TRBV9	TRBJ2-2	14	TGTGCCAGCAGCGCTTATTCGAACACCGGGGAGCTGTTTTTT	CASSAYSNTGELFF
NA	NA	TRBV19	TRBJ2-2	16	TGTGCCAGTACGGGGTACGCGGGCGTTTACGCCGGGGAGCTGTTTTTT	CASTGYAGVYAGELFF
NA	NA	TRBV7-2	TRBJ2-1	13	TGTGCCAGCAGCCAGACAGTCCACAATGAGCAGTTCTTC	CASSQTVHNEQFF
NA	TRBD1	TRBV7-9	TRBJ2-7	14	TGTGCCAGCAGCGAGACAGGGAGCTCCTACGAGCAGTACTTC	CASSETGSSYEQYF
NA	TRBD2	TRBV18	TRBJ2-3	16	TGTGCCAGCTCACTAACTAGCGGGACTGGGGCAGATACGCAGTATTTT	CASSLTSGTGADTQYF
NA	NA	TRBV27	TRBJ2-7	14	TGTGCCAGCAGTTTATGGCCCGACAGTTACGAGCAGTACTTC	CASSLWPDSYEQYF
NA	NA	TRBV29-1	TRBJ1-3	16	TGCAGCGTGTACTCGCGGGGGGCAGGGACTGGAAACACCATATATTTT	CSVYSRGAGTGNTIYF
NA	TRBD2	TRBV13	TRBJ2-3	19	TGTGCCAGCAGCTCTGCCTCGGGACTAGCGGGAGGGCCGATAGATACGCAGTATTTT	CASSSASGLAGGPIDTQYF
few	TRBD1	TRBV7-9	TRBJ1-1	14	TGTGCCAGCAGCTTAAATCGACAGGGACGTGAAGCTTTCTTT	CASSLNRQGREAFF
NA	TRBD1	TRBV5-1	TRBJ1-6	15	TGCGCCAGCAGGGCTTCAGGGGGCAATAATTCACCCCTCCACTTT	CASRASGGNNSPLHF
once	TRBD1	TRBV28	TRBJ1-4	15	TGTGCCAGCACTTCGACGGACAGGGTGGGGAAAAAACTGTTTTTT	CASTSTDRVGKKLFF
NA	TRBD1	TRBV19	TRBJ2-5	18	TGTGCCAGTAGTCCCATCTATCGGGGACAGGAACCCCAAGAGACCCAGTACTTC	CASSPIYRGQEPQETQYF
NA	TRBD1	TRBV5-4	TRBJ2-4	16	TGTGCCAGCAGCTGGGGGACAGGGTTTGGAGGAAACATTCAGTACTTC	CASSWGTGFGGNIQYF
NA	TRBD2	TRBV9	TRBJ2-2	17	TGTGCCAGCAGCAGACTAGCGGGACTGTCCAGAAGCCGGGAGCTGTTTTTT	CASSRLAGLSRSRELFF
few	NA	TRBV27	TRBJ2-2	14	TGTGCCAGCAGTTTCAGTACGAACACCGGGGAGCTGTTTTTT	CASSFSTNTGELFF
NA	NA	TRBV4-1	TRBJ1-5	17	TGCGCCAGCAGCCAAGATCCGGGACAAAGGTGGAATCAGCCCCAGCATTTT	CASSQDPGQRWNQPQHF
NA	NA	TRBV30	TRBJ1-2	14	TGTGCCGTTTCGCCGGGGTCCTTTCAGGAGGGCTACACCTTC	CAVSPGSFQEGYTF
NA	TRBD2	TRBV5-1	TRBJ2-7	14	TGCGCCAGCAGCCTTGGGACTAGCCGTAACGAGCAGTACTTC	CASSLGTSRNEQYF
NA	NA	TRBV7-3	TRBJ2-2	16	TGTGCCAGCAGCTTAACCGGGGGAACGAACACCGGGGAGCTGTTTTTT	CASSLTGGTNTGELFF
NA	NA	TRBV28	TRBJ1-2	13	TGTGCCAGCAGGGCCCAGGGAACCGGCGGCTACACCTTC	CASRAQGTGGYTF
NA	NA	TRBV11-2	TRBJ1-2	13	TGTGCCAGCAGCCCCGGACAGTACTATGGCTACACCTTC	CASSPGQYYGYTF
once	TRBD2	TRBV29-1	TRBJ2-1	13	TGCAGCGTTGGCCAGGGGAGCGGGAGTAAGCAGTTCTTC	CSVGQGSGSKQFF
NA	NA	TRBV24-1	TRBJ2-2	18	TGTGCCACCAGTGATTGGCCAGGGACATCAACGGGCACCGGGGAGCTGTTTTTT	CATSDWPGTSTGTGELFF
NA	NA	TRBV4-3	TRBJ2-2	18	TGCGCCAGCAGCCAAGATCACCCGGGGGACAGACTCTACGGGGAGCTGTTTTTT	CASSQDHPGDRLYGELFF
NA	TRBD2	TRBV2	TRBJ2-1	21	TGTGCCAGCAGTGAAAGGGGTATAGCGGGAGGGCCATTTAGCTCCTACAATGAGCAGTTCTTC	CASSERGIAGGPFSSYNEQFF
NA	TRBD1	TRBV2	TRBJ2-5	14	TGTGCCAGCACCGCCACAGGGGCACGAGAGACCCAGTACTTC	CASTATGARETQYF
NA	NA	TRBV5-1	TRBJ2-5	13	TGCGCCAGCAGCTTGGGCGGGGCCGAGACCCAGTACTTC	CASSLGGAETQYF
NA	NA	TRBV5-1	TRBJ2-3	16	TGCGCCAGCAGTCACGGGATGTCCCCTAGCACAGATACGCAGTATTTT	CASSHGMSPSTDTQYF
NA	NA	TRBV5-1	TRBJ2-5	13	TGCGCCAGCACCTTGACAGAGCAAGAGACCCAGTACTTC	CASTLTEQETQYF